The 3 T cell receptor beta chains presented below share a single source sample, sequenced in a study of blood T cell repertoires in COVID-19. Profiled with immunoSEQ multiplex PCR; TCRdb holds only in-frame clones, not every one. The sample has some 200,000 clones, 70% to 90% seen once; the top ten hold roughly 8.1%. Source material: PBMCs or T cells enriched from blood (not recorded which). These receptors were obtained from a young woman who had recovered from COVID-19.

V gene TRBV11-2 combines with J gene TRBJ2-7; possibly TRBD1 for D (5 bases). Per germline, CDR1 SGHAT and CDR2 FQNNGV. With 3 bases removed from V and 6 bases from J, the gap between germline ends came to 15 bases. CDR3 length: 14 amino acids. Here the CDR3 reads CASSFEDTFAEQYF. The CDR3 DNA sequence: TGTGCCAGCAGCTTTGAGGACACCTTCGCCGAGCAGTACTTC. Complete variable domain (other parts from reference TRBV11-2 and TRBJ2-7): EAGVAQSPRYKIIEKRQSVAFWCNPISGHATLYWYQQILGQGPKLLIQFQNNGVVDDSQLPKDRFSAERLKGVDSTLKIQPAKLEDSAVYLCASSFEDTFAEQYFGPGTRLTVT.

The chain couples TRBV9 to TRBJ1-4; tentatively, D is TRBD1 (5 bases). CDR1 and CDR2 (germline): SGDLS, YYNGEE. V was cut by 0 bases and J by 2 bases, with 8 bases left in between. The CDR3 has 15 amino acids. The CDR3 region is CASSVGRVTNEKLFF. The CDR3 DNA sequence: TGTGCCAGCAGCGTAGGCAGGGTTACTAATGAAAAACTGTTTTTT.

The chain joins TRBV5-1 to TRBJ1-4; 7 bases are shared with TRBD1. With 3 bases clipped from V and 4 bases from J, the junction kept 6 bases outside the gene matches. CDR3 size: 15 residues. The V gene's germline CDR1 is SGHRS and CDR2 YFSETQ. The CDR3 region is CASSSAGTDNEKLFF. The CDR3 nucleotides read TGCGCCAGCAGCTCGGCTGGGACAGATAATGAAAAACTGTTTTTT.